The following is a T cell receptor beta chain sequence with its context. A read error may account for a junction end that differs from germline. This sample is part of a study of molecular identifiers for immune sequencing clone quantification. MiXCR, applied by TCRdb to the PCR reads, yields one record per CDR3 protein. The sample carries 250,000 to 350,000 distinct CDR3 sequences, 20% to 25% recorded once. The sequence came from a human donor in good health. Some libraries in this study had Jurkat cell RNA spiked in. Sequencing was done on a sample of naive CD8+ T cells from blood, with Jurkat cell RNA spiked in. The subset: FACS-sorted CD8+CD4-CCR7+CD45RA+ naive T cells.

CDR3 coding DNA: TGTGCCAGCAGTTACTCCCCGGGGGCCTACGGGCAGTACTTC. Protein sequence: CASSYSPGAYGQYF. The chain is built from TRBV6-2 or TRBV6-3 and TRBJ2-7; D may correspond to TRBD1 or TRBD2 (6 bases each). Germline CDR1 and CDR2: MNHEY and SVGEGT. CDR3 length: 14 residues.